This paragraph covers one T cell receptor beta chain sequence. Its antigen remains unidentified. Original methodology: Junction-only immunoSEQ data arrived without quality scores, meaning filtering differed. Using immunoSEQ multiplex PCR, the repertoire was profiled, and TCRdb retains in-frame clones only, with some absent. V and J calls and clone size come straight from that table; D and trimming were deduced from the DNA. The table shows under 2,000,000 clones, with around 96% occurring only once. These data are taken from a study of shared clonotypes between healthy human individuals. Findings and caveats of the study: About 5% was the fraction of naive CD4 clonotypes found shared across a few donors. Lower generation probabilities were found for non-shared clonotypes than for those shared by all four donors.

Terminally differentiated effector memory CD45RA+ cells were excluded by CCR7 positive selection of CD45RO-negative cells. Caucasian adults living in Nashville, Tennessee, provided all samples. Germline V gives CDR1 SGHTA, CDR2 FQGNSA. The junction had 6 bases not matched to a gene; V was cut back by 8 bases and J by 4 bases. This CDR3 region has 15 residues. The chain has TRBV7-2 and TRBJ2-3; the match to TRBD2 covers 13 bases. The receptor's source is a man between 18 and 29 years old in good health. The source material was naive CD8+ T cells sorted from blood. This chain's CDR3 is CASSPGTSGADTQYF. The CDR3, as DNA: TGTGCCAGCTCCCCCGGGACTAGCGGGGCAGATACGCAGTATTTT. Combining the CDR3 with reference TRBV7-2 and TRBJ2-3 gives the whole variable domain GAGVSQSPSNKVTEKGKDVELRCDPISGHTALYWYRQSLGQGLEFLIYFQGNSAPDKSGLPSDRFSAERTGGSVSTLTIQRTQQEDSAVYLCASSPGTSGADTQYFGPGTRLTVL.